The rows below give T cell receptor beta chains drawn from one sample of a study of T-cell reconstitution after alpha-beta-depleted transplantation in children. TCRdb redid the calling of the PCR reads with MiXCR, one entry per CDR3 protein. The sample carries approximately 1,000,000 distinct CDR3 sequences, less than 30% recorded once. The sample consisted of PBMCs, mostly from graft donor cells, taken 360 days after TCRalphabeta/CD19-depleted stem cell transplant. Receptors were obtained from a boy under two years old who had a stem cell transplant for SCID, so the T cells may come from the graft donor. CDR3s include the opening cysteine and the closing phenylalanine or tryptophan. The D gene is left open where the match is weak. Expanded clones get a size class; other rows say once, few or many, or leave the size out.

j_call: TRBJ1-2; d_call: TRBD1; clone_size: few; v_call: TRBV12-3/TRBV12-4; cdr3_aa: CASSRKLGTEDYGYTF; cdr3_nt: TGTGCCAGCAGCCGGAAACTCGGGACAGAAGACTATGGCTACACCTTC
j_call: TRBJ2-5; d_call: .; clone_size: .; v_call: TRBV5-1; cdr3_aa: CASTFSGQETQYF; cdr3_nt: TGCGCCAGCACCTTTAGCGGACAAGAGACCCAGTACTTC
j_call: TRBJ2-2; d_call: TRBD2; clone_size: few; v_call: TRBV7-3; cdr3_aa: CASSWTAGVTGELFF; cdr3_nt: TGTGCCAGCAGCTGGACAGCGGGGGTCACCGGGGAGCTGTTTTTT
j_call: TRBJ1-6; d_call: .; clone_size: .; v_call: TRBV12-3/TRBV12-4; cdr3_aa: CASTVGHNSPLHF; cdr3_nt: TGTGCCAGCACCGTTGGCCATAATTCACCCCTCCACTTT
j_call: TRBJ2-7; d_call: .; clone_size: few; v_call: TRBV7-2; cdr3_aa: CASSLVLGRDLEQYF; cdr3_nt: TGTGCCAGCAGCTTAGTCCTCGGCAGGGACTTAGAGCAGTACTTC
j_call: TRBJ1-1; d_call: TRBD1; clone_size: few; v_call: TRBV10-3; cdr3_aa: CAITLDTWTGGTEAFF; cdr3_nt: TGTGCCATCACGCTCGATACCTGGACAGGGGGCACTGAAGCTTTCTTT
j_call: TRBJ1-1; d_call: TRBD1; clone_size: .; v_call: TRBV2; cdr3_aa: CASSEYRGLGAFF; cdr3_nt: TGTGCCAGCAGTGAATACAGGGGACTTGGAGCTTTCTTT
j_call: TRBJ2-3; d_call: .; clone_size: few; v_call: TRBV28; cdr3_aa: CASSFWREDTQYF; cdr3_nt: TGTGCCAGCAGTTTTTGGCGGGAAGATACGCAGTATTTT
j_call: TRBJ2-1; d_call: .; clone_size: few; v_call: TRBV7-6; cdr3_aa: CASSLYIGGPKVHNEQFF; cdr3_nt: TGTGCCAGCAGCTTATATATCGGGGGGCCCAAGGTCCACAATGAGCAGTTCTTC
j_call: TRBJ2-2; d_call: TRBD1; clone_size: .; v_call: TRBV12-3/TRBV12-4; cdr3_aa: CASRKTRKGQGNTGELFF; cdr3_nt: TGTGCCAGCAGGAAAACCCGTAAAGGACAGGGGAACACCGGGGAGCTGTTTTTT
j_call: TRBJ2-1; d_call: .; clone_size: many; v_call: TRBV12-3/TRBV12-4; cdr3_aa: CASSFWENEQFF; cdr3_nt: TGTGCCAGCAGTTTTTGGGAAAATGAGCAGTTCTTC
j_call: TRBJ2-5; d_call: .; clone_size: .; v_call: TRBV6-5; cdr3_aa: CASSYSRKDYHQETQYF; cdr3_nt: TGTGCCAGCAGTTACTCGAGGAAGGACTACCACCAAGAGACCCAGTACTTC
j_call: TRBJ1-3; d_call: TRBD1; clone_size: .; v_call: TRBV2; cdr3_aa: CASSPQGVFGNTIYF; cdr3_nt: TGTGCCAGCAGCCCCCAGGGGGTATTTGGAAACACCATATATTTT
j_call: TRBJ2-7; d_call: .; clone_size: .; v_call: TRBV28; cdr3_aa: CASRDGPEQYF; cdr3_nt: TGTGCCAGCAGGGACGGGCCCGAGCAGTACTTC
j_call: TRBJ1-1; d_call: .; clone_size: .; v_call: TRBV4-1; cdr3_aa: CASSRPGADHAVF; cdr3_nt: TGCGCCAGCAGCCGACCGGGAGCAGACCATGCAGTCTTT
j_call: TRBJ2-2; d_call: TRBD1; clone_size: many; v_call: TRBV7-7; cdr3_aa: CASSPRDRATGELFF; cdr3_nt: TGTGCCAGCAGCCCGAGGGACAGGGCCACCGGGGAGCTGTTTTTT
j_call: TRBJ2-1; d_call: TRBD2; clone_size: many; v_call: TRBV7-9; cdr3_aa: CASSWTSGGYNEQFF; cdr3_nt: TGTGCCAGCAGCTGGACTAGCGGGGGTTACAATGAGCAGTTCTTC
j_call: TRBJ2-3; d_call: .; clone_size: few; v_call: TRBV24-1; cdr3_aa: CATSEGGADTQYF; cdr3_nt: TGTGCCACCAGTGAGGGGGGAGCAGATACGCAGTATTTT
j_call: TRBJ2-5; d_call: .; clone_size: once; v_call: TRBV19; cdr3_aa: CASSMDDLLQETQYF; cdr3_nt: TGTGCCAGTAGTATGGATGATTTGCTCCAAGAGACCCAGTACTTC
j_call: TRBJ2-2; d_call: .; clone_size: .; v_call: TRBV25-1; cdr3_aa: CASSMRALVNTGELFF; cdr3_nt: TGTGCCAGCAGTATGAGAGCCCTCGTTAACACCGGGGAGCTGTTTTTT
j_call: TRBJ2-1; d_call: .; clone_size: .; v_call: TRBV9; cdr3_aa: CASSVDNAWYNEQFF; cdr3_nt: TGTGCCAGCAGCGTGGATAATGCGTGGTACAATGAGCAGTTCTTC
j_call: TRBJ1-1; d_call: .; clone_size: .; v_call: TRBV20-1; cdr3_aa: CSASSGFLTEAFF; cdr3_nt: TGCAGTGCTAGCTCAGGGTTCCTCACTGAAGCTTTCTTT
j_call: TRBJ2-2; d_call: .; clone_size: few; v_call: TRBV28; cdr3_aa: CASSLGQPTNTGELFF; cdr3_nt: TGTGCCAGCAGTTTAGGACAGCCAACGAACACCGGGGAGCTGTTTTTT
j_call: TRBJ1-5; d_call: .; clone_size: .; v_call: TRBV20-1; cdr3_aa: CSAREGRKGSNQPQHF; cdr3_nt: TGCAGTGCTAGAGAGGGCCGAAAGGGTAGCAATCAGCCCCAGCATTTT